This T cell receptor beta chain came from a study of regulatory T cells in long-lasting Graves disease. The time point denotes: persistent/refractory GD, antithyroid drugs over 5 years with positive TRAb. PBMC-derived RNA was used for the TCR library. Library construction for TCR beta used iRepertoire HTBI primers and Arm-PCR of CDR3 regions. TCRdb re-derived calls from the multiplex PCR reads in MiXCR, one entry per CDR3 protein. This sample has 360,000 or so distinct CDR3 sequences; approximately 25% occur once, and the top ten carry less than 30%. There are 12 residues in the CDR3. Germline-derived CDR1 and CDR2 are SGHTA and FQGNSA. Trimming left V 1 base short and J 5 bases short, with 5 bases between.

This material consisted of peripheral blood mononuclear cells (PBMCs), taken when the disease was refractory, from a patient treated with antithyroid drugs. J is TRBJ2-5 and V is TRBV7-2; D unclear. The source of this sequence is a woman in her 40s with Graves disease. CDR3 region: CASSLELETQYF. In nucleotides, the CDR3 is TGTGCCAGCAGCTTAGAGCTGGAGACCCAGTACTTC.